This T cell receptor beta chain originates from a study of glioma-infiltrating T cells after dendritic cell vaccination. On the study more broadly: Dendritic cell vaccination trial patients had either newly diagnosed or recurrent glioblastoma. Study-wide results and limits: Higher TCR clonality did not directly relate to longer survival.

Germline assignment: CDR1 SGHDN and CDR2 FVKESK. The CDR3 sequence is 15 residues long. The germline V and J ends were trimmed by 1 base and 2 bases, with 10 bases remaining between them. Only patients with spare fresh-frozen tumor and over two years of follow-up were included. TCRdb's table, derived via immunoSEQ multiplex PCR, lists solely in-frame clones and lacks some. This table has around 100,000 clones, roughly 79% appearing once. Concerning this clone itself: Its matching antigen is unknown.

The receptor's source is a human donor with glioblastoma. The V gene is TRBV14, the J gene TRBJ2-3, with D maybe TRBD1 (5 bases). Sample: blood, taken before dendritic cell vaccination. The CDR3 DNA reads as TGTGCCAGCAGCCAAGGACAGTTTAACACAGATACGCAGTATTTT. Protein product: CASSQGQFNTDTQYF. Full variable domain (rest looked up from reference TRBV14 and TRBJ2-3): EAGVTQFPSHSVIEKGQTVTLRCDPISGHDNLYWYRRVMGKEIKFLLHFVKESKQDESGMPNNRFLAERTGGTYSTLKVQPAELEDSGVYFCASSQGQFNTDTQYFGPGTRLTVL.